These 8 T cell receptor beta chains came from one sample sequenced in a study of cytomegalovirus exposure and HLA in healthy donors. The study ran its PCR with 60 Vbeta and 13 Jbeta primers. Some clones are missing from TCRdb's copy, which holds only in-frame ones; the method was immunoSEQ multiplex PCR. Among about 190,000 clones listed, 60% to 80% were seen once. Material for sequencing was PBMCs. These receptors were taken from a woman aged 30 to 39 in good health and CMV-seropositive.

The J gene is TRBJ1-1, the V gene TRBV11-2; TRBD1 matches 10 bases. Per the germline V gene, CDR1 is SGHAT and CDR2 is FQNNGV. The CDR3 spans 15 residues. The V and J ends lost 4 bases and 7 bases, in that order; junction bases with no gene match: 9. For the CDR3, the DNA is TGTGCCAGCAGCTGGAAGGACAGGGGGAAGAATGAAGCTTTCTTT. Translation gives CASSWKDRGKNEAFF.

V is TRBV9 and J is TRBJ2-1; no reliable D call. In germline, CDR1 is SGDLS, CDR2 YYNGEE. The CDR3 contains 12 residues. Trimming removed 0 bases at V and 11 bases at J, with 9 bases between. This chain's CDR3 is CASSVDTAKQFF. The DNA for the CDR3 is TGTGCCAGCAGCGTAGATACTGCCAAGCAGTTCTTC.

The V call is TRBV7-9, the J call TRBJ1-3; unclear D gene. CDR1 SEHNR and CDR2 FQNEAQ come from the germline V gene (reference sequence). This CDR3 is built from 14 residues. V was shortened by 3 bases and J by 0 bases, with 6 bases between the two germline ends. The CDR3 protein is CASSLQASGNTIYF. The CDR3 DNA follows: TGTGCCAGCAGCTTGCAAGCCTCTGGAAACACCATATATTTT.

This chain joins TRBV30 and TRBJ1-1; D unresolved. The CDR3 is 13 amino acids. Trimming took 0 bases from V and 1 from J, leaving 6 bases between them. CDR1 is GTSNPN and CDR2 is SVGIG in the germline V gene (reference sequence). CDR3 sequence reads: CAWSVLTNTEAFF. The CDR3 region has the DNA TGTGCCTGGAGTGTACTAACGAACACTGAAGCTTTCTTT.

This CDR3 reads CAISHESTGEETQYF. The CDR3 nucleotides are TGTGCCATCAGTCATGAGTCGACAGGGGAAGAGACCCAGTACTTC. The chain uses TRBV10-3 and TRBJ2-5; 8 bases agree with TRBD1. Per the germline V gene, CDR1 is ENHRY and CDR2 is SYGVKD. The J segment lost 3 bases and the V segment lost 5 bases, leaving 8 bases of the junction unmatched. This CDR3 has 15 residues.

The chain links TRBV6-6 to TRBJ1-1; 10 nucleotides line up with TRBD1. The J call is doubtful: the DNA matches TRBJ1-6 better. Germline V gene sequence: CDR1 MNHNY, CDR2 SVGAGI (reference sequence). The CDR3 covers 15 residues. CDR3 loop: CASSKTGTGESPLHF. CDR3 nucleotides: TGTGCCAGCAGCAAGACCGGGACAGGGGAGTCACCCCTCCACTTT.

The chain uses TRBV4-2 and TRBJ1-3; D call uncertain. The CDR3 is 17 amino acids. Germline CDR1 is LGHNA and CDR2 is YNFKEQ. V was shortened by 2 bases and J by 2 bases, with 16 bases between the two germline ends. The CDR3 DNA sequence: TGTGCCAGCAGCCAATATCCTCGAGGGAGTGCTGGAAACACCATATATTTT. This sequence encodes CASSQYPRGSAGNTIYF.

This clone was recorded a few times. The chain couples TRBV29-1 to TRBJ2-7, with no clear D. CDR1 and CDR2 from the germline V gene are SQVTM and ANQGSEA. The CDR3 has 12 amino acids. V lost 7 bases to trimming and J lost 2 bases, with 12 bases between them. The CDR3 region is CSALLPPYEQYF. The CDR3 nucleotides are TGCAGCGCCCTACTACCCCCCTACGAGCAGTACTTC.